The clone carrying this TCR beta chain has a handful of counts. The data belong to a study of CD8+ T cells in alopecia areata. Study at large: It was 6 to 18 months of tofacitinib, and then there were 6 months off drug.

Obtained from alopecia areata patients were lesional scalp punch biopsies along with peripheral blood. cDNA prepared by RNA extraction and subsequent reverse transcription served as the template for sequencing. TCRdb's copy holds only in-frame clones and misses some; the assay was immunoSEQ multiplex PCR. The sample contains approximately 65,000 clones, about half of which appear only once. V lost 7 bases, J lost 7 bases, and 22 bases lay in between. CDR3 length equals 15 residues. Germline V CDR1 and CDR2: MGHDK, SYGVNS. The source material was CD8+ T cells sorted from blood, sampled at week 0. The chain couples TRBV25-1 to TRBJ1-2; D may be TRBD1 (5 bases). The TCR was taken from a human donor with alopecia areata. In DNA, the CDR3 is TGTGCCAGCACCAGCGGTTGGGGGTTGTCAGGTGGCTACACCTTC. Translation gives CASTSGWGLSGGYTF.